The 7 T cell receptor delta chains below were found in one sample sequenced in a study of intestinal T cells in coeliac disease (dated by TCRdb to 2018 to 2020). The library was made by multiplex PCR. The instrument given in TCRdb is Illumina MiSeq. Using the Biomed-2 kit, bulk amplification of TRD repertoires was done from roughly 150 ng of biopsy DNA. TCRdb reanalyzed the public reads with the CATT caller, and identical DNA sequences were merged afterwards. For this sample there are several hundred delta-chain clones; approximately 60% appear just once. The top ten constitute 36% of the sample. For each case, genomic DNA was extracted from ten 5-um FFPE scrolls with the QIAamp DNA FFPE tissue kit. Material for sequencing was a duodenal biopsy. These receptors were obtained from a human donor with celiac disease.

The CDR3 nucleotides are TGTGCTTCATTGTGCCTTCCCCGGGGGTGGGGGCACACCGATAAACTCATCTTT. Protein: CASLCLPRGWGHTDKLIF. The J gene was recorded as TRDJ1; no V gene was called; TRDD3 reflects the table's D call only, with no check against the DNA. This CDR3 has 18 residues.

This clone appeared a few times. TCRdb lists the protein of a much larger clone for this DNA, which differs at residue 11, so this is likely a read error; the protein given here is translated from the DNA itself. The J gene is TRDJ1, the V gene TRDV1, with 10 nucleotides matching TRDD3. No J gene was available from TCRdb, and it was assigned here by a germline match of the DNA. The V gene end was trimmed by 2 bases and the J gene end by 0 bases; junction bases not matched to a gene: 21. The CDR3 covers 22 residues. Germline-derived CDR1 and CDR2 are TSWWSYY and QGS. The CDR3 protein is CALGESLDWGMRDIGYTDKLIF. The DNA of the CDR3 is TGTGCTCTTGGGGAATCACTCGACTGGGGGATGCGTGACATAGGGTACACCGATAAACTCATCTTT.

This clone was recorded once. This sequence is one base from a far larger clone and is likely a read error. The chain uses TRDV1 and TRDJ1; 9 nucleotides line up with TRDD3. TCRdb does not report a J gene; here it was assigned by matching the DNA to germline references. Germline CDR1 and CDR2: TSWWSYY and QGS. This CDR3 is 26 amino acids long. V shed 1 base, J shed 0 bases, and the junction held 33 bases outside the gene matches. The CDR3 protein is CALGEPTPVHPMGDSWDTAYTDKLIF. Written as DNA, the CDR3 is TGTGCTCTTGGGGAACCGACCCCAGTTCATCCTATGGGGGATAGCTGGGATACAGCGTACACCGATAAACTCATCTTT.

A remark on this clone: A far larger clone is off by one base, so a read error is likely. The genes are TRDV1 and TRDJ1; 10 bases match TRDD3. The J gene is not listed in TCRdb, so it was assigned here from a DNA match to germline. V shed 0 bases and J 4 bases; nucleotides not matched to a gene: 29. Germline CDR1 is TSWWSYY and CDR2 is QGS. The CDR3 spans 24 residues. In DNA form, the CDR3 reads TGTGCTCTTGGGGAACTCTCTGATTCGTCCCGTGGGGGATACCTAGGGCGACTCATCGATAAACTCATCTTT. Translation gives CALGELSDSSRGGYLGRLIDKLIF.

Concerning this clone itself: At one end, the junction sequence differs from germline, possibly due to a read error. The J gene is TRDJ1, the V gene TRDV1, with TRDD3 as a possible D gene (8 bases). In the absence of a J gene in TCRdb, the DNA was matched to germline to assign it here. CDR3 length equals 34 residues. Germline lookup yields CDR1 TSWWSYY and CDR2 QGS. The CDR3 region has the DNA TGTGCTCTTGGGGAAGCCCTTCCTCATGGGGCGGGTGTGACGGTAGCATTGGCGTACTGGGGGGTACACTCTCCCCCATCGTACACCAATAAACTCATCTTT. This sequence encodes CALGEALPHGAGVTVALAYWGVHSPPSYTNKLIF.

CDR3 DNA sequence: TGTGCCTGTGACACCCGTGTCTACTGGGGATTCATAAGGGGAGGGTGCACCGATAAACTCATCTTT. Translating it yields CACDTRVYWGFIRGGCTDKLIF. This chain links TRDV2 with TRDJ1, with TRDD3 identical over 7 bases. The J gene comes from matching the DNA to germline here; TCRdb lacks it. Losses at the gene ends were 0 bases for V and 1 base for J; bases not matched to a gene: 25. The CDR3 has 22 residues. Germline lookup yields CDR1 GEAIGNYY and CDR2 EKD.

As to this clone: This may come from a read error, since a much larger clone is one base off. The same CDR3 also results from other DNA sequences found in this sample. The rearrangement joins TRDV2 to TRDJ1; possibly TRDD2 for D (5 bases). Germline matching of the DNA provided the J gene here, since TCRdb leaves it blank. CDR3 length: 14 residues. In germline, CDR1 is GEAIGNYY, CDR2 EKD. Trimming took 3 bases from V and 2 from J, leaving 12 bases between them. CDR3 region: CACDSLLGTDKLIF. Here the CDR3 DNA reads TGTGCCTGTGACTCTCTCCTAGGGACCGATAAACTCATCTTT.